This T cell receptor beta chain was profiled in a study of beta chain features in type 1 diabetes. Overall study results and limits: Whether HLA type influences TCRB rearrangement remained unresolved here. Insertions were fewer and deletions more numerous at VDJ junctions in type 1 diabetes patients. Among patients with Type 1 diabetes, TCRB CDR3s were moderately but significantly shorter in every one of the four CD4+ subsets.

In regard to this clone: No antigen is known for it.

Without exception, sorted populations had purity beyond 98%. Investigators reverse transcribed all isolated RNA, so they sequenced expressed TCRB transcripts. TCRdb keeps only in-frame clones here, not all; method: immunoSEQ multiplex PCR. The sample yields hundreds of thousands of clones, around 15% seen once. This CDR3 comprises 15 residues. Trimming stripped 3 bases from V and 12 bases from J, with 20 bases between. Germline assignment: CDR1 LNHNV and CDR2 YYDKDF (reference sequence). The origin of this receptor is a man aged 18 to 29 with type 1 diabetes. The V and J genes are TRBV15 and TRBJ1-4; D is undetermined. What was sequenced was naive CD4+ T cells from blood. This CDR3 is CATSREGPPTTELFF. DNA for the CDR3: TGTGCCACCAGCAGGGAGGGTCCCCCAACGACGGAACTGTTTTTT.